This is a list of T cell receptor beta chains from one sample in a study of shared clonotypes between healthy human individuals. Generated by immunoSEQ multiplex PCR, the TCRdb table keeps only in-frame clones and is missing some. The sample consists of 1.6 million or so clones, around 98.5% of them appearing once. The specimen was naive CD4+ T cells sorted from blood. Receptors were obtained from a man aged 30 to 39 in good health. Each CDR3 is given with its conserved first and last residue. The D gene is left open where the match is weak. For some rows the clone size is stated as once, few or many, or as a class when expanded; others skip it.

clone_size,j_call,d_call,v_call,cdr3_nt,cdr3_aa
-,TRBJ2-7,-,TRBV2,TGTGCCAGCAGTGAAAGACTAGCCTACGAGCAGTACTTC,CASSERLAYEQYF
-,TRBJ2-5,-,TRBV6-5,TGTGCCAGCAGTTACGGGGGCGGAGAGACCCAGTACTTC,CASSYGGGETQYF
-,TRBJ2-1,-,TRBV11-2,TGTGCCAGCCGCCCAATTGGGGCTTCGTCCCCTGAGCAGTTCTTC,CASRPIGASSPEQFF
-,TRBJ2-2,-,TRBV9,TGTGCCAGCAGCGTATCTGCAGGGAGTAACACCGGGGAGCTGTTTTTT,CASSVSAGSNTGELFF
-,TRBJ1-2,-,TRBV27,TGTGCCAGCAGTTTAAACTCGCCGGCGGACGGAGCGGTTGGCTACACCTTC,CASSLNSPADGAVGYTF
-,TRBJ2-3,-,TRBV11-2,TGTGCCAGCTCGGAGGACCGCACAGATACGCAGTATTTT,CASSEDRTDTQYF
-,TRBJ2-7,TRBD2,TRBV28,TGTGCCAGCAGTTCCGGGACTAGCGGGATCTACGAGCAGTACTTC,CASSSGTSGIYEQYF
-,TRBJ2-1,-,TRBV6-5,TGTGCCAGCAGTTACTCGGAGAGCTCCTACAATGAGCAGTTCTTC,CASSYSESSYNEQFF
-,TRBJ2-3,TRBD2,TRBV5-5,TGTGCCAGCAGCTTGACTAGCGGGGCTAGCACAGATACGCAGTATTTT,CASSLTSGASTDTQYF
-,TRBJ2-3,TRBD2,TRBV29-1,TGCAGCGTTGGATTGGTGGCTAGCGGGAGGCTGTATACGCAGTATTTT,CSVGLVASGRLYTQYF
-,TRBJ2-5,-,TRBV9,TGTGCCAGCAGCGTAGGAGGTCAAGAGACCCAGTACTTC,CASSVGGQETQYF
-,TRBJ2-4,-,TRBV5-1,TGCGCCAGCAGCACGGCGCGGGCTGGAAACATTCAGTACTTC,CASSTARAGNIQYF
-,TRBJ1-4,TRBD1,TRBV5-1,TGCGCCAGCAGCTCTCAGGGGGCAGATGAAAAACTGTTTTTT,CASSSQGADEKLFF
-,TRBJ1-5,-,TRBV4-1,TGCGCCAGCAGCCCCTCACAGGGTAGCAATCAGCCCCAGCATTTT,CASSPSQGSNQPQHF
-,TRBJ2-6,-,TRBV18,TGTGCCAGCTCACCATTTGGTGGGAGTACTGGGGCCAACGTCCTGACTTTC,CASSPFGGSTGANVLTF
once,TRBJ2-1,-,TRBV5-5,TGTGCCAGCAGCTTGACTAGCCGGGCCACTGAGCAGTTCTTC,CASSLTSRATEQFF
-,TRBJ2-6,-,TRBV27,TGTGCCAGCAGCCGGCCGCCCTCTGGGGCCAACGTCCTGACTTTC,CASSRPPSGANVLTF
-,TRBJ2-5,-,TRBV7-2,TGTGCCAGCAGCTTAGATCAGGGTCGAGAGACCCAGTACTTC,CASSLDQGRETQYF
-,TRBJ2-5,TRBD2,TRBV7-7,TGTGCCAGCAGCTTACTGACGGGGGGAGAGACCCAGTACTTC,CASSLLTGGETQYF
-,TRBJ2-3,TRBD2,TRBV7-2,TGTGCCAGCAGCCGGGGACTAGCGGGCTATACGCAGTATTTT,CASSRGLAGYTQYF